Given below is one T cell receptor (beta chain) in context. No antigen is known for it. The data stem from a study of chemoradiotherapy in HPV16-positive cancers. Background on the study: Candidate HPV-specific T-cell clones and common TCR motifs came from functional assays in a couple of HPV16-positive patients.

Germline V gene lookup returns CDR1 MDHEN and CDR2 SYDVKM. V was shortened by 7 bases and J by 1 base, with 11 bases between the two germline ends. This CDR3 region has 14 residues. Assay: immunoSEQ multiplex PCR; the TCRdb copy retains only in-frame clones and omits some. The table lists approximately 15,000 clones, 60% to 75% of them singletons. Study-level findings and limits: Candidate HPV-specific clones and E7-related TCR motifs grew in tumor during treatment.

This clonotype originated in a human donor with HPV-associated anogenital cancer. Sampling was done from a patient who underwent chemoradiotherapy. The chain recombines TRBV28 with TRBJ1-5; no reliable D call. The CDR3 coding sequence is TGTGCCAGCACCGTTTTGGACAGCAATCAGCCCCAGCATTTT. This sequence encodes CASTVLDSNQPQHF.